This T cell receptor (beta chain) was sequenced during a study of blood T cell repertoires in COVID-19. On the study more broadly: The samples span acute and convalescent COVID-19 from the United States, Italy and Spain. Sample material is recorded as cDNA or gDNA derived from T cells, B-cell-depleted T cells, or PBMCs.

The CDR3 totals 13 residues. V was pared by 5 bases and J by 7 bases, with 6 bases of the junction left unmatched. Germline CDR1 reads SNHLY; CDR2 reads FYNNEI. As originally analysed: How many nucleated cells were present was estimated from reference gene primer amplification. Here immunoSEQ multiplex PCR was the method, and the copy in TCRdb shows in-frame clones only, minus some. D and trimming come from the DNA, and the V and J calls and clone size come from that table. This table holds about 80,000 clones, approximately 76% found once. The sequence derives from a man between 65 and 80 years old with active or convalescent COVID-19. The V and J genes are TRBV2 and TRBJ1-2; 8 bases agree with TRBD1. The sample consisted of peripheral blood. For the CDR3, the DNA is TGTGCCAGCAGTTTACAGGGGGGGTCTGGCTACACCTTC. It specifies CASSLQGGSGYTF. The variable domain in full, completed from reference TRBV2 and TRBJ1-2, reads EPEVTQTPSHQVTQMGQEVILRCVPISNHLYFYWYRQILGQKVEFLVSFYNNEISEKSEIFDDQFSVERPDGSNFTLKIRSTKLEDSAMYFCASSLQGGSGYTFGSGTRLTVV.